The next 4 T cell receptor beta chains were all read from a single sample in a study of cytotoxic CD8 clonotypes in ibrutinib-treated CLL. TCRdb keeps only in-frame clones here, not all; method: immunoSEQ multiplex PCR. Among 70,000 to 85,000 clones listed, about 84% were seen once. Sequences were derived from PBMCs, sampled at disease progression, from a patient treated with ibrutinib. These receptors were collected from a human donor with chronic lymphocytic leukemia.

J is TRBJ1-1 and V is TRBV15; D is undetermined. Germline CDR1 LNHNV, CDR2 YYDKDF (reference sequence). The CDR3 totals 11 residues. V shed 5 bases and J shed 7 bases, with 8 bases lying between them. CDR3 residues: CATSALGEAFF. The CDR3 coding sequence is TGTGCCACCAGCGCCCTCGGTGAAGCTTTCTTT.

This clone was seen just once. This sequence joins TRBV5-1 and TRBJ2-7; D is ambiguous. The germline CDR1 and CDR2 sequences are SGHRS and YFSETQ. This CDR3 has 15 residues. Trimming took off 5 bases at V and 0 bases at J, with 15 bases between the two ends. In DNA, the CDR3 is TGCGCCAGCAGTGTTGGACGGACGAACTCCTACGAGCAGTACTTC. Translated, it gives CASSVGRTNSYEQYF.

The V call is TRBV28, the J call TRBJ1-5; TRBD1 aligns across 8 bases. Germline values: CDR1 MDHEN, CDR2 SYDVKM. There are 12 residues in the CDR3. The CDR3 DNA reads TGTGAAACTGGACAGGGCGGTCAGCCCCAGCATTTT. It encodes CETGQGGQPQHF.

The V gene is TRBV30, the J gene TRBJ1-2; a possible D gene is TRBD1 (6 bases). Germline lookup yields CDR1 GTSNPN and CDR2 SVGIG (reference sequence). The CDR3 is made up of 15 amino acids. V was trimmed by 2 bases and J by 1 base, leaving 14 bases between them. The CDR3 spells CAWSPRGALNYGYTF. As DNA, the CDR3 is TGTGCCTGGAGTCCTCGGGGGGCCCTTAACTATGGCTACACCTTC.